Following are 8 T cell receptor beta chains from one sample sequenced in a study of response to subunit inactivated influenza vaccine. A single record per CDR3 protein comes from TCRdb applying MiXCR to the RT-PCR reads. There are about half a million distinct CDR3 sequences in the sample; 25% occur only once, and 1.5% to 2% lies in the top ten. The material was CD4+ T cells sorted from PBMCs, obtained more than 4 days after vaccination. These receptors were obtained from a middle-aged man who received an inactivated influenza vaccine.

The chain recombines TRBV20-1 with TRBJ1-6, with 7 bases fitting TRBD1. The CDR3 extends over 17 amino acids. The V gene end was trimmed by 5 bases and the J gene end by 0 bases; junction bases not matched to a gene: 10. Germline V CDR1 and CDR2: DFQATT, SNEGSKA (reference sequence). DNA for the CDR3: TGCAGTGCTCTACGTGGACAGGCCAGCTCCTATAATTCACCCCTCCACTTT. It codes for CSALRGQASSYNSPLHF.

The V and J genes are TRBV5-1 and TRBJ1-5; TRBD1 matches at 10 bases. Germline CDR1 and CDR2: SGHRS and YFSETQ. The trim removed 4 bases at V and 5 bases at J, leaving 3 bases unmatched. CDR3 length: 14 amino acids. Here the CDR3 DNA reads TGCGCCAGCAGCGCCGGACAGGGGGATCAGCCCCAGCATTTT. Translation: CASSAGQGDQPQHF.

This clonotype was seen only a few times. This chain connects TRBV7-9 to TRBJ2-7; D not resolved. The CDR3 totals 13 residues. Germline-derived CDR1 and CDR2 are SEHNR and FQNEAQ (reference sequence). Trimming left V 2 bases short and J 3 bases short, with 8 bases between. As DNA, the CDR3 is TGTGCCAGCAGCTTACCCGGAATCTACGAGCAGTACTTC. It yields the protein CASSLPGIYEQYF.

In its sample, this clonotype was seen a few times. The genes are TRBV7-9 and TRBJ2-7, with 7 bases lining up with TRBD2. The germline V gene has CDR1 SEHNR and CDR2 FQNEAQ (reference sequence). With 1 base clipped from V and 5 bases from J, the junction kept 8 bases outside the gene matches. The CDR3 covers 15 residues. This chain's CDR3 is CASSLVRGRTHEQYF. The CDR3 bases are TGTGCCAGCAGCTTAGTGCGCGGGAGAACCCACGAGCAGTACTTC.

This chain joins TRBV5-1 and TRBJ2-7; TRBD1 matches at 9 bases. The V gene's germline CDR1 is SGHRS and CDR2 YFSETQ. There are 17 residues in the CDR3. The J segment lost 5 bases and the V segment lost 4 bases, leaving 16 bases of the junction unmatched. The chain's CDR3 is CASSLFIRQGVRNEQYF. CDR3 nucleotides: TGCGCCAGCAGCCTATTTATTCGACAGGGGGTTCGTAACGAGCAGTACTTC.

This clonotype was seen only a few times. The chain recombines TRBV20-1 with TRBJ2-5, with 10 nucleotides matching TRBD1. The length of the CDR3 is 13 residues. V trimming: 5 bases; J trimming: 4 bases; junction bases outside the gene matches: 4. Germline loops: CDR1 DFQATT, CDR2 SNEGSKA (reference sequence). The CDR3 nucleotides read TGCAGTGCTGGCCGGGACAGGGGAGAGACCCAGTACTTC. Amino acids: CSAGRDRGETQYF.

This chain connects TRBV7-9 to TRBJ2-5, with D perhaps matching TRBD2 (6 bases). The length of the CDR3 is 12 residues. The germline V gene has CDR1 SEHNR and CDR2 FQNEAQ (reference sequence). V dropped 5 bases and J dropped 6 bases, with 10 bases sitting between them. This CDR3 reads CASSVGGQTQYF. The CDR3 bases are TGTGCCAGCAGCGTGGGAGGCCAGACCCAGTACTTC.

The rearrangement links TRBV24-1 to TRBJ2-7; D may be TRBD2 (5 bases). This CDR3 has 13 amino acids. CDR1 is KGHDR, CDR2 SFDVKD, per germline. Trimming took off 9 bases at V and 3 bases at J, with 14 bases between the two ends. CDR3 residues: CATLLTRYYEQYF. CDR3 bases: TGTGCCACCTTACTAACTAGGTACTACGAGCAGTACTTC.